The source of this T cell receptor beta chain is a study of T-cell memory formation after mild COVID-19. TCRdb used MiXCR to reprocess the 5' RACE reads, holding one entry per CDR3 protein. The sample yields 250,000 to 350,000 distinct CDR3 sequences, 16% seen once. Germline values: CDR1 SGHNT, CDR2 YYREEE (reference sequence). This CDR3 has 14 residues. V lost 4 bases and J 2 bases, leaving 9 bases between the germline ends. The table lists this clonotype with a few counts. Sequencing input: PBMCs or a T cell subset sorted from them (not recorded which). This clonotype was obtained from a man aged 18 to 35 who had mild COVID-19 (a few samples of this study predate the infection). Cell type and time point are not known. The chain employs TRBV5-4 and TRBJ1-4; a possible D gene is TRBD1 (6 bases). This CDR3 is CASSQDRTNEKLFF. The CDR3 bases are TGTGCCAGCAGCCAAGACAGGACTAATGAAAAACTGTTTTTT.